The clone carrying this TCR beta chain was found a few times. What it binds is not known. The library was made from cDNA and included unique molecular identifiers. TCRdb re-called the PCR reads through MiXCR, storing one row per CDR3 protein. Among about 770,000 distinct CDR3 sequences listed, approximately 44% were seen once. This entry comes from a study of post-analysis software for immune sequencing data. General observations from the study: When patients were compared with controls, about 5 TRBV segments were more frequent, TRBV5-6, TRBV5-1 and TRBV20-1 among them. Same-batch preparations were strongly co-clustered by F measure. Controls showed significantly higher normalized Chao1 diversity than did multiple sclerosis patients.

Germline CDR1 reads SGHAT; CDR2 reads FQNNGV. The CDR3 length is 14 residues. Trimming shortened V by 5 bases and J by 0 bases, and 11 bases separated the two germline ends. V gene TRBV11-2 combines with J gene TRBJ2-7; D is possibly TRBD1 (5 bases). The sequenced material came from blood. The sequence was collected from a girl between 5 and 17 years old with multiple sclerosis. In DNA, the CDR3 is TGTGCCAGCAGCCGACAGACCCACTCCTACGAGCAGTACTTC. Protein: CASSRQTHSYEQYF.